This record looks at one T cell receptor (beta chain) sequence and its context. This same CDR3 is encoded by further DNA sequences in the sample. The V end was cut by 0 bases, the J end by 0 bases, with 3 bases between. The CDR3 is 15 amino acids. Germline V lookup: CDR1 MNHEY, CDR2 SVGAGI. Clones were read by immunoSEQ multiplex PCR, and TCRdb kept only the in-frame ones, dropping some. The sample has tens of thousands of clones, 65% to 85% seen once; the top ten hold 0.45% to 0.6%. This specimen belongs to a study of T cell clones after liver transplantation. About the research overall: Immunosuppression withdrawal was tried within 2 years after liver transplantation in this trial. Draws occurred before transplant, before withdrawal, and after complete or failed withdrawal.

V gene TRBV6-5 combines with J gene TRBJ2-6; D gene unclear. This TCR was recovered from a human patient who received a liver transplant. The T cells may partly be graft donor cells. The sequencing used CD4+ T cells from blood, collected around 42 months after liver transplant. Here the CDR3 DNA reads TGTGCCAGCAGTTACTCTGGCTCTGGGGCCAACGTCCTGACTTTC. Encoded protein: CASSYSGSGANVLTF.